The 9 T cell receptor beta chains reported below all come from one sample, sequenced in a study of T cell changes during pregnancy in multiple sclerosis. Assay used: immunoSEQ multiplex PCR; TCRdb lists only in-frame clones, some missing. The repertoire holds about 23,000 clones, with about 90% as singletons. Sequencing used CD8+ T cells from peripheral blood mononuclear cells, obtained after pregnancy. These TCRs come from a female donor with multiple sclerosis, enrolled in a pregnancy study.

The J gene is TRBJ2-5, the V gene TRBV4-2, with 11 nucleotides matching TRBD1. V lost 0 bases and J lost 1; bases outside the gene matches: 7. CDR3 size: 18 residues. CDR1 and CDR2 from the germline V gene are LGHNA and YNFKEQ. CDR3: CASSQDGTGGPIQETQYF. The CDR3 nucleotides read TGTGCCAGCAGCCAAGATGGGACAGGGGGTCCCATCCAAGAGACCCAGTACTTC.

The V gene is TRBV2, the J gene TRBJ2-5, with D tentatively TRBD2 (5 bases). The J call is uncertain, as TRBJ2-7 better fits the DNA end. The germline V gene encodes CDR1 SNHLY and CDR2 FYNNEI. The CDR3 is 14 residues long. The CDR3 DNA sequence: TGTGCCAGCAGCCTACGCACAACTAGTTACGAGCAGTACTTC. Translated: CASSLRTTSYEQYF.

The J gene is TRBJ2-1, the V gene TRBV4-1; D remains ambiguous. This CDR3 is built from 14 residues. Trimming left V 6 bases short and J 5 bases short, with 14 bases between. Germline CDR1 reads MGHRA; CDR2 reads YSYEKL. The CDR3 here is CASSPARMNNEQFF. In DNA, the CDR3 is TGCGCCAGCAGTCCGGCCAGGATGAACAATGAGCAGTTCTTC.

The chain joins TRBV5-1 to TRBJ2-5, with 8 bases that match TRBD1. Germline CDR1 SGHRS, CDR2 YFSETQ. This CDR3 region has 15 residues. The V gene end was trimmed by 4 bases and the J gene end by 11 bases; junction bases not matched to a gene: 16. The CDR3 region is CASSPGTGYPGEQYF. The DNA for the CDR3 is TGCGCCAGCAGCCCTGGGACAGGTTACCCTGGGGAGCAGTACTTC.

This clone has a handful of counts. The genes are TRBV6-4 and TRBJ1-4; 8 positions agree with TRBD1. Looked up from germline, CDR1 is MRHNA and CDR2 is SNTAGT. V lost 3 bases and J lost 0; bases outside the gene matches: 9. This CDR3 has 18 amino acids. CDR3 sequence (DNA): TGTGCCAGCAGTGAGCCTGGACAGGGCCTGCCAACTAATGAAAAACTGTTTTTT. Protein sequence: CASSEPGQGLPTNEKLFF.

The CDR3 coding sequence is TGTGCCAGCAGTGAAGATCTAGCGGGAGGGGTTACGGGTGAGCAGTTCTTC. Translating gives CASSEDLAGGVTGEQFF. The chain is built from TRBV6-4 and TRBJ2-1, with 12 bases aligning to TRBD2. CDR3 length: 17 amino acids. Germline V gives CDR1 MRHNA, CDR2 SNTAGT. Trimming removed 3 bases from V and 9 bases from J; junction bases left unmatched: 12.

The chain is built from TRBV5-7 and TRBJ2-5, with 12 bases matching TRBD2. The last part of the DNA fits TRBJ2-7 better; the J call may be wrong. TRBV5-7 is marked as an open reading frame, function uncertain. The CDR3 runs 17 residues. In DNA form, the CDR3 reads TGTGCCAGCAGCTTGTCTAGCGGGAGGGCCAAAGCCTACGAGCAGTACTTC. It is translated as CASSLSSGRAKAYEQYF.

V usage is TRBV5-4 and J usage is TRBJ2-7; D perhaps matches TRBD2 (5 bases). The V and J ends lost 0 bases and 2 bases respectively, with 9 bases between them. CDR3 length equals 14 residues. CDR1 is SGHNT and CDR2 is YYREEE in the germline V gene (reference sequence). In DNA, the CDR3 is TGTGCCAGCAGCTTGGTACGGGGAACCTACGAGCAGTACTTC. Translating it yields CASSLVRGTYEQYF.

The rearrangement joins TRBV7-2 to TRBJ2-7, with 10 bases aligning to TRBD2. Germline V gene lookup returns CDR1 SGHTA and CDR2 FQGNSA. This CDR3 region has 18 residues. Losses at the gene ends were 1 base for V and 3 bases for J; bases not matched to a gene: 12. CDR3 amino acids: CASSLEGHGTSDVYEQYF. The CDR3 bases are TGTGCCAGCAGCTTAGAGGGGCATGGGACTAGCGACGTCTACGAGCAGTACTTC.